This entry is about one T cell receptor (beta chain). Antigen unknown. Terminally differentiated effector memory CD45RA+ cells were excluded by CCR7 positive selection of CD45RO-negative cells. These data come from a study of shared clonotypes between healthy human individuals. Study information: A couple of female and a few male donors aged 18 to 49 were enrolled. Three plates each covered CD4 naive and memory; CD8 naive two, CD8 memory one. Study-level points and caveats: An effect of sequencing depth on clonotype sharing among donors was expected.

This CDR3 region has 13 residues. V was shortened by 8 bases and J by 6 bases, with 14 bases between the two germline ends. From germline, CDR1 is MNHNY and CDR2 SVGAGI (reference sequence). The assay was run at deep level. TCRdb's table, derived via immunoSEQ multiplex PCR, lists solely in-frame clones and lacks some. The data hold under 2,000,000 clones, with less than 95% observed a single time. The gene calls are TRBV6-6 and TRBJ1-5; possible D gene TRBD1, 5 bases. This clonotype was sampled from a man younger than 35 in good health. Input material: naive CD8+ T cells sorted from blood. CDR3 residues: CASSDGGGQPQHF. The CDR3 DNA is TGTGCCAGCTCCGATGGTGGGGGTCAGCCCCAGCATTTT.